The entry below gives a single TCR beta chain sequence along with its context. V lost 6 bases and J lost 6; bases outside the gene matches: 4. The CDR3 sequence is 13 residues long. Looked up from germline, CDR1 is MNHNS and CDR2 is SASEGT. Donors had localized lung adenocarcinoma, a non-small cell lung cancer. This specimen comes from a study of CD4 and CD8 cells across lung adenocarcinoma regions. TCRdb processed the PCR reads anew with MiXCR; each CDR3 protein has one entry. Found here are approximately 24,000 distinct CDR3 sequences, 53% of them singletons; the top ten hold less than 60%. Sequenced sample: CD8+ T cells from the center of a lung tumor. The chain couples TRBV6-1 to TRBJ1-5, with 8 bases that match TRBD1. This sequence was found in a male donor with lung adenocarcinoma. The CD4 and CD8 labels of this study may be unreliable. In nucleotides, the CDR3 is TGTGCCAGCAGGGGACAGGTGGGTCAGCCCCAGCATTTT. Its protein is CASRGQVGQPQHF.